The 27 T cell receptor beta chains presented below share a single source sample, sequenced in a study of cytomegalovirus exposure and HLA in healthy donors. The PCR employed 60 Vbeta primers together with 13 Jbeta primers. Data came from immunoSEQ multiplex PCR; TCRdb stores just in-frame clones and leaves some out. Among around 67,000 clones, 70% to 75% were seen once, and the ten largest hold 20% to 25%. Material: PBMCs. These receptors came from a woman in her twenties or thirties in good health and CMV-seropositive.

The rearrangement uses TRBV27 and TRBJ2-7, with D unclear. Trimming removed 4 bases from V and 7 bases from J, with 11 bases in between. The germline gives CDR1 MNHEY, CDR2 SMNVEV (reference sequence). The CDR3 has 12 amino acids. CDR3 region: CASSSNPREQYF. In DNA, the CDR3 is TGTGCCAGCAGTTCCAACCCCAGGGAGCAGTACTTC.

This chain links TRBV18 with TRBJ1-4; D possibly corresponds to TRBD1 (5 bases). In germline, CDR1 is KGHSH, CDR2 LQKENI. The CDR3 is 13 residues long. V lost 0 bases, J lost 11 bases, and 10 bases lay in between. CDR3 loop: CASSPPQGSKLFF. The CDR3 coding sequence is TGTGCCAGCTCACCACCTCAGGGTTCTAAACTGTTTTTT.

This rearrangement joins TRBV25-1 to TRBJ1-2, with 9 bases aligning to TRBD1. CDR3 length equals 14 residues. V lost 5 bases and J lost 8; bases outside the gene matches: 9. The germline V gene encodes CDR1 MGHDK and CDR2 SYGVNS. The CDR3 protein is CASSFLDRGGGYTF. CDR3 coding DNA: TGTGCCAGCAGTTTCCTGGACAGGGGAGGAGGCTACACCTTC.

This rearrangement joins TRBV5-1 to TRBJ2-7; tentative D call: TRBD1 (6 bases). Germline assignment: CDR1 SGHRS and CDR2 YFSETQ. CDR3 length equals 16 residues. The germline V and J ends were trimmed by 0 bases and 0 bases, with 13 bases remaining between them. The CDR3 reads CASSLGGQGSSYEQYF. CDR3 sequence (DNA): TGCGCCAGCAGCTTGGGGGGTCAGGGGAGCTCCTACGAGCAGTACTTC.

The chain recombines TRBV2 with TRBJ1-5, with D unresolved. The CDR3 length is 13 residues. Trimming took 3 bases from V and 8 from J, leaving 11 bases between them. Germline CDR1 is SNHLY and CDR2 is FYNNEI. CDR3 protein: CASSEEGLEPQHF. For the CDR3, the DNA is TGTGCCAGCAGTGAGGAGGGTCTGGAGCCCCAGCATTTT.

This chain links TRBV19 with TRBJ1-1; D gene uncertain. Germline CDR1 and CDR2: LNHDA and SQIVND (reference sequence). Trimming removed 1 base from V and 11 bases from J, with 11 bases in between. There are 12 residues in the CDR3. CDR3 nucleotides: TGTGCCAGTAGTATAGCGGGGTCCAAGGCTTTCTTT. Encoded protein: CASSIAGSKAFF.

This clone appeared a single time. The chain uses TRBV4-1 and TRBJ2-7; TRBD2 matches at 11 bases. The length of the CDR3 is 16 residues. Germline V gene sequence: CDR1 MGHRA, CDR2 YSYEKL. Trimming removed 4 bases from V and 3 bases from J; junction bases left unmatched: 8. CDR3: CASSLLATSGSYEQYF. The CDR3 bases are TGCGCCAGCAGCCTCCTAGCCACTAGCGGGAGCTACGAGCAGTACTTC.

The chain uses TRBV4-3 and TRBJ2-2; D is unresolved. V gave up 1 base and J gave up 6 bases, with 6 bases separating them. The CDR3 is 13 residues long. Germline lookup yields CDR1 LGHNA and CDR2 YSLEER. CDR3 sequence reads: CASSQAAAGELFF. Here the CDR3 DNA reads TGCGCCAGCAGCCAAGCGGCGGCCGGGGAGCTGTTTTTT.

The chain uses TRBV6-6 and TRBJ2-7; maybe TRBD1 (6 bases). Per germline, CDR1 MNHNY and CDR2 SVGAGI (reference sequence). Trimming took off 2 bases at V and 4 bases at J, with 12 bases between the two ends. There are 14 residues in the CDR3. CDR3 protein: CASSYGGQGYEQYF. CDR3 in DNA: TGTGCCAGCAGTTACGGGGGCCAGGGGTACGAGCAGTACTTC.

The V call is TRBV6-5, the J call TRBJ2-7; weak D call: TRBD2 (5 bases). Germline V CDR1 and CDR2: MNHEY, SVGAGI. V lost 6 bases and J 5 bases, leaving 17 bases between the germline ends. The CDR3 runs to 14 residues. The CDR3, as DNA: TGTGCCAGCAGCCTGTCAGGAGGCCTCCACGAGCAGTACTTC. This gives the protein CASSLSGGLHEQYF.

The chain has TRBV29-1 and TRBJ1-4; D is perhaps TRBD1 (6 bases). V shed 6 bases and J shed 8 bases, with 13 bases lying between them. CDR3 size: 12 residues. Germline V gene lookup returns CDR1 SQVTM and CDR2 ANQGSEA. CDR3 sequence: CSVGWGREKLFF. The CDR3 nucleotides are TGCAGCGTGGGGTGGGGGCGAGAAAAACTGTTTTTT.

Here the CDR3 reads CAWSVGGTGNEQFF. DNA for the CDR3: TGTGCCTGGAGTGTAGGCGGGACAGGGAATGAGCAGTTCTTC. This chain joins TRBV30 and TRBJ2-1; 9 positions agree with TRBD1. The CDR3 covers 14 residues. The junction had 4 bases not matched to a gene; V was cut back by 0 bases and J by 7 bases. CDR1 and CDR2 from the germline V gene are GTSNPN and SVGIG (reference sequence). Drawing the rest from reference TRBV30 and TRBJ2-1, the complete variable domain is SQTIHQWPATLVQPVGSPLSLECTVEGTSNPNLYWYRQAAGRGLQLLFYSVGIGQISSEVPQNLSASRPQDRQFILSSKKLLLSDSGFYLCAWSVGGTGNEQFFGPGTRLTVL.

V is TRBV4-1 and J is TRBJ2-7; tentatively, D is TRBD1 (5 bases). This CDR3 comprises 14 residues. V was shortened by 0 bases and J by 6 bases, with 12 bases between the two germline ends. The germline V gene has CDR1 MGHRA and CDR2 YSYEKL. Written as DNA, the CDR3 is TGCGCCAGCAGCCAAGAGACAGTCTTCAGCGAGCAGTACTTC. It codes for CASSQETVFSEQYF.

The chain has TRBV19 and TRBJ1-5; maybe TRBD1 (5 bases). Per germline, CDR1 LNHDA and CDR2 SQIVND (reference sequence). This CDR3 region has 15 residues. Trimming removed 7 bases from V and 4 bases from J, with 17 bases in between. CDR3 loop: CASKGRGGGNQPQHF. DNA for the CDR3: TGTGCCAGTAAGGGGAGGGGAGGCGGGAATCAGCCCCAGCATTTT.

The chain recombines TRBV7-2 with TRBJ1-4; D not certain. This CDR3 region has 15 residues. Looked up from germline, CDR1 is SGHTA and CDR2 is FQGNSA. V shed 1 base and J shed 0 bases, with 6 bases lying between them. The CDR3 region is CASSLGGSTNEKLFF. The DNA for the CDR3 is TGTGCCAGCAGCTTAGGAGGGTCAACTAATGAAAAACTGTTTTTT.

The gene calls are TRBV9 and TRBJ2-2; D ambiguous. CDR1 is SGDLS, CDR2 YYNGEE, per germline. This CDR3 contains 13 residues. Trimming pared 3 bases from V and 6 bases from J, leaving 9 bases between. CDR3 protein: CASSATVAGELFF. CDR3 bases: TGTGCCAGCAGCGCAACGGTTGCCGGGGAGCTGTTTTTT.

CDR3 coding DNA: TGTGCCAGCAGCTCGGGACTAGCGGATTACGAGCAGTACTTC. Translating gives CASSSGLADYEQYF. The V call is TRBV13, the J call TRBJ2-7; 11 nucleotides agree with TRBD2. Germline V lookup: CDR1 PRHDT, CDR2 FYEKMQ (reference sequence). The V segment lost 4 bases and the J segment 4 bases; nucleotides outside the gene matches: 3. CDR3 size: 14 residues. The full variable domain, its missing parts supplied by reference TRBV13 and TRBJ2-7, is AAGVIQSPRHLIKEKRETATLKCYPIPRHDTVYWYQQGPGQDPQFLISFYEKMQSDKGSIPDRFSAQQFSDYHSELNMSSLELGDSALYFCASSSGLADYEQYFGPGTRLTVT.

The V and J genes are TRBV30 and TRBJ2-5; D remains ambiguous. This CDR3 comprises 13 residues. V was shortened by 0 bases and J by 1 base, with 6 bases between the two germline ends. CDR1 and CDR2 from the germline V gene are GTSNPN and SVGIG (reference sequence). The CDR3: CAWSVTSQETQYF. CDR3 in DNA: TGTGCCTGGAGTGTAACGAGCCAAGAGACCCAGTACTTC.

V and J are TRBV6-9 and TRBJ2-5; D perhaps matches TRBD2 (8 bases). The CDR3 is 16 residues long. Germline values: CDR1 MNHGY, CDR2 SVAAGI. V shed 6 bases and J shed 4 bases, with 21 bases lying between them. Here the CDR3 reads CASSLGAGEGAETQYF. The CDR3 coding sequence is TGTGCCAGCAGCCTGGGAGCGGGAGAGGGGGCAGAGACCCAGTACTTC.

V usage is TRBV7-2 and J usage is TRBJ1-5; D is undetermined. Germline assignment: CDR1 SGHTA and CDR2 FQGNSA. The ends were cut back, 9 bases at V and 2 bases at J, with 5 bases in the middle. The CDR3 extends over 11 amino acids. CDR3 loop: CASTGNQPQHF. The CDR3 DNA reads as TGTGCCAGTACGGGCAATCAGCCCCAGCATTTT. Filled out from reference TRBV7-2 and TRBJ1-5, the complete variable domain reads GAGVSQSPSNKVTEKGKDVELRCDPISGHTALYWYRQSLGQGLEFLIYFQGNSAPDKSGLPSDRFSAERTGGSVSTLTIQRTQQEDSAVYLCASTGNQPQHFGDGTRLSIL.

The chain couples TRBV30 to TRBJ1-1; D is unclear. Trimming took off 6 bases at V and 0 bases at J, with 11 bases between the two ends. CDR3 length equals 13 residues. Germline CDR1 is GTSNPN and CDR2 is SVGIG (reference sequence). CDR3 sequence (DNA): TGTGCCTGCCAATACCAGATGAACACTGAAGCTTTCTTT. Its translation: CACQYQMNTEAFF.

This sequence joins TRBV29-1 and TRBJ2-2; D uncertain. The CDR3 contains 13 residues. The V gene's germline CDR1 is SQVTM and CDR2 ANQGSEA. With 3 bases removed from V and 0 bases from J, the gap between germline ends came to 5 bases. The CDR3 loop is CSVDRTNTGELFF. The CDR3 DNA is TGCAGCGTTGACAGGACGAACACCGGGGAGCTGTTTTTT.

J is TRBJ2-1 and V is TRBV5-1; 7 nucleotides match TRBD2. J was trimmed by 7 bases and V by 4 bases; bases with no gene match: 8. Germline V lookup: CDR1 SGHRS, CDR2 YFSETQ. This CDR3 region has 14 residues. CDR3 DNA: TGCGCCAGCAGCCCAGGGACTACCGATAATGAGCAGTTCTTC. It codes for CASSPGTTDNEQFF.

The J gene is TRBJ1-1, the V gene TRBV10-2; perhaps TRBD1 as D (6 bases). Trimming stripped 6 bases from V and 5 bases from J, with 13 bases between. The germline V gene has CDR1 WSHSY and CDR2 SAAADI. The CDR3 runs to 13 residues. Here the CDR3 reads CASSQGSGTEAFF. CDR3 in DNA: TGCGCCAGCAGCCAGGGGAGTGGTACTGAAGCTTTCTTT.

This clone was seen more than once but under ten times. V is TRBV28 and J is TRBJ2-7, with D possibly matching TRBD2 (6 bases). The V and J ends lost 6 bases and 3 bases respectively, with 15 bases between them. Per the germline V gene, CDR1 is MDHEN and CDR2 is SYDVKM. The CDR3 is made up of 14 amino acids. Written as DNA, the CDR3 is TGTGCCAGCAGATTCGCCGGGAGAGTCTACGAGCAGTACTTC. Encoded protein: CASRFAGRVYEQYF.

This chain uses TRBV4-3 with TRBJ2-7, with 7 bases aligning to TRBD1. CDR3 length: 15 residues. J lost 7 bases, V lost 4 bases, and 13 bases had no gene match. CDR1 LGHNA and CDR2 YSLEER come from the germline V gene. Here the CDR3 reads CASSPRDSPPGEQYF. The CDR3 nucleotides read TGCGCCAGCAGCCCCCGGGACAGTCCCCCGGGGGAGCAGTACTTC.

This clone showed up just a few times. V usage is TRBV6-1 and J usage is TRBJ2-5; 8 bases are a match to TRBD1. This CDR3 has 14 residues. Germline V gene sequence: CDR1 MNHNS, CDR2 SASEGT. V shed 6 bases, J shed 4 bases, and the junction held 7 bases outside the gene matches. The CDR3 is CASSGRGRVETQYF. The CDR3, as DNA: TGTGCCAGCAGCGGCAGGGGGCGGGTAGAGACCCAGTACTTC.